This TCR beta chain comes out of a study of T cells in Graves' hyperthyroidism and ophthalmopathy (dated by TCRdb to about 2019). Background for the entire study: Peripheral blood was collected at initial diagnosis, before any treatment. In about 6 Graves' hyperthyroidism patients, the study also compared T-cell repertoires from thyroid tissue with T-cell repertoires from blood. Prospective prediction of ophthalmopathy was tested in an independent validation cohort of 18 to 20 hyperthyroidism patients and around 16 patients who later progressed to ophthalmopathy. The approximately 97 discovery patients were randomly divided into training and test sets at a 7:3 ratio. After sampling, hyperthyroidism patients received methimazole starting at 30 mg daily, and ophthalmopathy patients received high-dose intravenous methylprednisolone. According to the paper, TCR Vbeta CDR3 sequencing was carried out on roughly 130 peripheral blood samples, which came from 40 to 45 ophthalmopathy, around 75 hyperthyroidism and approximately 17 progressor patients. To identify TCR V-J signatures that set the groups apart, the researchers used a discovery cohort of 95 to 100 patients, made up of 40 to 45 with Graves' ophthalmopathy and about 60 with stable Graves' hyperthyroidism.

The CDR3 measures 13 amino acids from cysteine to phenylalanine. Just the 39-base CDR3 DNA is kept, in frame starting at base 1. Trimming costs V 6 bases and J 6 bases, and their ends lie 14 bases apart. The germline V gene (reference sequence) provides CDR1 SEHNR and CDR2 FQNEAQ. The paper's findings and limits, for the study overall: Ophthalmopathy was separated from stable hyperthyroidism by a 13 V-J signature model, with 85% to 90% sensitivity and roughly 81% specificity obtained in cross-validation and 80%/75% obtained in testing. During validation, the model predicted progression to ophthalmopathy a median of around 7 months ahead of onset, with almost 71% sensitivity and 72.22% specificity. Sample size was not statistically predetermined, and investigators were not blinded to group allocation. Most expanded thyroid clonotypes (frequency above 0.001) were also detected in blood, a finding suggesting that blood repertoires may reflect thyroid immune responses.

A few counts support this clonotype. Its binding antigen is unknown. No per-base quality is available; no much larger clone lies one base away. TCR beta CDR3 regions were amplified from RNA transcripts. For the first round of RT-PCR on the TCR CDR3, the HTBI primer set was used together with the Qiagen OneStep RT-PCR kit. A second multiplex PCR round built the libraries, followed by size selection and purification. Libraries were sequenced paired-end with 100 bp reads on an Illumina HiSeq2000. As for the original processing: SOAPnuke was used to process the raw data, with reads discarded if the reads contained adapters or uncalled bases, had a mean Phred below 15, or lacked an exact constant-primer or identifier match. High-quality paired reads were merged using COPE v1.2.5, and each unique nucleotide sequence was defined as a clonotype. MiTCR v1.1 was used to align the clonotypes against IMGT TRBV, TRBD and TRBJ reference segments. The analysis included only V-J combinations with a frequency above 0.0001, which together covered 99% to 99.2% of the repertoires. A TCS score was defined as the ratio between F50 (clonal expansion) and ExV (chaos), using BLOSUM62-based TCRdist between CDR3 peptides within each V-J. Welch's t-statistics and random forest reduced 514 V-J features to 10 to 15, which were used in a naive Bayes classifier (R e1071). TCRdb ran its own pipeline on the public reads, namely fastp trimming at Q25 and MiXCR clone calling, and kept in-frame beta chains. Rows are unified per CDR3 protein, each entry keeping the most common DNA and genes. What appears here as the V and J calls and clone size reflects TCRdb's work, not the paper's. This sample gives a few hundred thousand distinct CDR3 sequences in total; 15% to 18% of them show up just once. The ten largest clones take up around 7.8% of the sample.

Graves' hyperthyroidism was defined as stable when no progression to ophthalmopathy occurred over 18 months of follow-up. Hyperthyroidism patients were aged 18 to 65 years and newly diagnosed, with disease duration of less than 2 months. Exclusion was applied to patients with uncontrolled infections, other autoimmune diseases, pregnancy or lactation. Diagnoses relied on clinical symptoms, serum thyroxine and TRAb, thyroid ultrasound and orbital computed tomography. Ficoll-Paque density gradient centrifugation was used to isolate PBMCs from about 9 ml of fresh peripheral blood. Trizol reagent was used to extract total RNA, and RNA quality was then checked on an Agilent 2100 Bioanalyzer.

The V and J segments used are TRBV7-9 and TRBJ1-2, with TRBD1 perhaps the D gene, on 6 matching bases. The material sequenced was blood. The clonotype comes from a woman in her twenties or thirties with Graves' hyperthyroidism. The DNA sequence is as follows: TGTGCCAGCAGACATTCTACAGGGAATGGCTACACCTTC. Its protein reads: CASRHSTGNGYTF.